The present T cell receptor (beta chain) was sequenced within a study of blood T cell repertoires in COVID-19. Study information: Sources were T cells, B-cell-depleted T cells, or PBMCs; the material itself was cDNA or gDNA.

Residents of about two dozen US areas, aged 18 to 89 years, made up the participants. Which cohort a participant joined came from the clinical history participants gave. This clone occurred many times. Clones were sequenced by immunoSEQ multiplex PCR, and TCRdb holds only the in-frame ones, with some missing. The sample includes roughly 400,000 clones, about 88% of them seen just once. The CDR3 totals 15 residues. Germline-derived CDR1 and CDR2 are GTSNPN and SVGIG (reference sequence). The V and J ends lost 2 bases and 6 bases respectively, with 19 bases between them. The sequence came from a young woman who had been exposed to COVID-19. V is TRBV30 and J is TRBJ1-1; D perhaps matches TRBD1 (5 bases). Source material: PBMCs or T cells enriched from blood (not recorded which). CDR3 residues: CAWSPPGSVIAEAFF. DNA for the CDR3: TGTGCCTGGAGTCCTCCAGGGTCTGTGATTGCTGAAGCTTTCTTT. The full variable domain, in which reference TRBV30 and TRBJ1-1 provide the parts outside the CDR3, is SQTIHQWPATLVQPVGSPLSLECTVEGTSNPNLYWYRQAAGRGLQLLFYSVGIGQISSEVPQNLSASRPQDRQFILSSKKLLLSDSGFYLCAWSPPGSVIAEAFFGQGTRLTVV.